This T cell receptor (beta chain) was sequenced for a study of blood T cell repertoires in COVID-19. Looking at the study overall: Acute and convalescent COVID-19 specimens originated in the United States, Italy and Spain. T cells, B-cell-depleted T cells, or PBMCs supplied cDNA or gDNA.

Source study methods: Nucleated cell number was recorded as an estimate derived from reference gene primer amplification. TCRdb's copy holds only in-frame clones and misses some; the assay was immunoSEQ multiplex PCR. V and J calls and clone size follow that table, whereas D and trimming were derived from the DNA. The sample lists tens of thousands of clones, about four fifths occurring once. The V gene end was trimmed by 0 bases and the J gene end by 2 bases; junction bases not matched to a gene: 1. This CDR3 contains 14 residues. Germline lookup yields CDR1 SGHNT and CDR2 YYREEE (reference sequence).

The V call is TRBV5-4, the J call TRBJ1-2; 7 bases align to TRBD1. The sequence came from a human donor in a cohort sampled during active COVID-19. Sequenced input: peripheral blood. For the CDR3, the DNA is TGTGCCAGCAGCTTGGGAGGGGGCAACTATGGCTACACCTTC. This gives the protein CASSLGGGNYGYTF.